The 8 T cell receptor beta chains in this list originate from one sample, sequenced in a study. Amplification of TRBV12-4/TRBJ1-2 clonotypes used adaptor-ligated barcode primers. One entry per CDR3 protein results from TCRdb running MiXCR on the multiplex PCR reads. The sample lists roughly 460 distinct CDR3 sequences, roughly 4.6% occurring once. Sequenced: naive CD4+ T cells sorted from blood. The sample's subset: naive CD4+ T cells, CD4+CD45RA+CD25-. These receptors originate from a female donor with breast cancer.

By its share, this clonotype is medium-sized. This rearrangement joins TRBV12-3 or TRBV12-4 to TRBJ1-2; unclear D gene. V lost 6 bases to trimming and J lost 8 bases, with 13 bases between them. The CDR3 covers 12 residues. CDR3 residues: CASSPVEGGYTF. CDR3 nucleotides: TGTGCCAGCAGCCCTGTTGAGGGCGGCTACACCTTC.

This clonotype is labeled medium-sized. This rearrangement joins TRBV12-3 or TRBV12-4 to TRBJ1-2; tentative D call: TRBD1 (5 bases). This CDR3 has 14 residues. The V end lost 5 bases, the J end lost 4 bases, and 14 bases lay between the germline ends. CDR3 sequence: CASSVTADGYGYTF. The CDR3 DNA is TGTGCCAGCAGTGTGACAGCGGACGGCTATGGCTACACCTTC.

In this sample, this clonotype is large. The chain has TRBV12-3 or TRBV12-4 and TRBJ1-2; possibly TRBD1 for D (6 bases). There are 17 residues in the CDR3. Trimming shortened V by 6 bases and J by 4 bases, and 24 bases separated the two germline ends. Here the CDR3 DNA reads TGTGCCAGCAGCTTACTGATCTTTAAGGACAGCTTCTATGGCTACACCTTC. Its translation: CASSLLIFKDSFYGYTF.

This clonotype rates as large. The chain carries TRBV12-3 or TRBV12-4 and TRBJ1-2, with D possibly TRBD1 on 5 matching bases. The CDR3 runs to 12 residues. Deletions cut 6 bases from V and 6 bases from J, with 11 bases between. The CDR3 DNA is TGTGCCAGCAGCCGACAGTTAGATGGCTACACCTTC. It translates to CASSRQLDGYTF.

This clonotype is termed medium-sized (0.01 to 0.1%). The gene calls are TRBV12-3 or TRBV12-4 and TRBJ1-2; the D is unclear. Trimming removed 1 base from V and 4 bases from J, with 4 bases in between. The CDR3 covers 12 residues. CDR3 sequence: CASSLGPYGYTF. The CDR3 DNA reads TGTGCCAGCAGTTTAGGGCCCTATGGCTACACCTTC.

This clonotype qualifies as medium-sized. The CDR3 here is CASKPGQGGGYTF. Here the CDR3 DNA reads TGTGCCAGCAAACCAGGACAGGGCGGTGGCTACACCTTC. The chain uses TRBV12-3 or TRBV12-4 and TRBJ1-2, with 8 bases aligning to TRBD1. The CDR3 is 13 amino acids. With 7 bases clipped from V and 7 bases from J, the junction kept 8 bases outside the gene matches.

This clonotype rates as large. The V call is TRBV12-3 or TRBV12-4, the J call TRBJ1-2, with 7 bases matching TRBD1. J was trimmed by 4 bases and V by 6 bases; bases with no gene match: 5. The CDR3 totals 13 residues. CDR3 sequence (DNA): TGTGCCAGCAGCCCGGACAGGTCCTATGGCTACACCTTC. It yields the protein CASSPDRSYGYTF.

Relative to its sample, this clonotype is medium-sized (0.01 to 0.1%). This rearrangement joins TRBV12-3 or TRBV12-4 to TRBJ1-2, with a weak D call TRBD1 (5 bases). Trimming removed 10 bases at V and 7 bases at J, with 22 bases between. The CDR3 consists of 14 residues. The CDR3 bases are TGTGCCATTTCGATGGCAGGGTATATCTCTGGCTACACCTTC. It yields the protein CAISMAGYISGYTF.